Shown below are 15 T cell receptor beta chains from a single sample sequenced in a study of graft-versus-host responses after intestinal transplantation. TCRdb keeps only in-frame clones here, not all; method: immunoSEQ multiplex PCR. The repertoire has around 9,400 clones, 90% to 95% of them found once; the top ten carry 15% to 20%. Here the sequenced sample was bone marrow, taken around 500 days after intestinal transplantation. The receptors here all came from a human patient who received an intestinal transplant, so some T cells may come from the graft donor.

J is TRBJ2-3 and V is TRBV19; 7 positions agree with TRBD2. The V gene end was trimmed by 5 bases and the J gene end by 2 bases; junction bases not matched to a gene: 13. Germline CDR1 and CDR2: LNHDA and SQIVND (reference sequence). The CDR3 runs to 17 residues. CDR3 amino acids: CASSAQTSRLLTDTQYF. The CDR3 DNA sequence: TGTGCCAGTAGTGCCCAGACTAGCCGCTTACTCACAGATACGCAGTATTTT.

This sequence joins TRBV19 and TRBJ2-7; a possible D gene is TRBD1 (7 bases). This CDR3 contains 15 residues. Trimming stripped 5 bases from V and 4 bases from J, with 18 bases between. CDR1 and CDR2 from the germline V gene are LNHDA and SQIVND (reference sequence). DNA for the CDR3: TGTGCCAGTAGTCCCAGACAGGGAGGTATATACGAGCAGTACTTC. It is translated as CASSPRQGGIYEQYF.

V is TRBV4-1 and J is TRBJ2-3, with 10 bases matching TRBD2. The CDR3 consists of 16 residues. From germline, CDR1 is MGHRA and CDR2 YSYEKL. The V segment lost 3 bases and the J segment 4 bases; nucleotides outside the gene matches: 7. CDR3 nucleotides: TGCGCCAGCAGCCACCGAGCGGGAGGGCCGGCAGATACGCAGTATTTT. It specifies CASSHRAGGPADTQYF.

CDR3 residues: CASSPPGRNYGYTF. CDR3 sequence (DNA): TGTGCCAGCTCACCACCGGGCAGAAACTATGGCTACACCTTC. The chain uses TRBV18 and TRBJ1-2; D is ambiguous. V was trimmed by 0 bases and J by 2 bases, leaving 7 bases between them. Germline V CDR1 and CDR2: KGHSH, LQKENI. CDR3 length: 14 residues. Together with reference TRBV18 and TRBJ1-2, the CDR3 gives the full variable domain: NAGVMQNPRHLVRRRGQEARLRCSPMKGHSHVYWYRQLPEEGLKFMVYLQKENIIDESGMPKERFSAEFPKEGPSILRIQQVVRGDSAAYFCASSPPGRNYGYTFGSGTRLTVV.

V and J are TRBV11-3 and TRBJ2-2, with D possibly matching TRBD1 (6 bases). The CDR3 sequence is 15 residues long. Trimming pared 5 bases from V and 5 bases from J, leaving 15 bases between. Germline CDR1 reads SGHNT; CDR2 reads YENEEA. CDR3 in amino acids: CASSHSRGDTGELFF. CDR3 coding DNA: TGTGCCAGCAGCCATTCCAGGGGAGATACCGGGGAGCTGTTTTTT.

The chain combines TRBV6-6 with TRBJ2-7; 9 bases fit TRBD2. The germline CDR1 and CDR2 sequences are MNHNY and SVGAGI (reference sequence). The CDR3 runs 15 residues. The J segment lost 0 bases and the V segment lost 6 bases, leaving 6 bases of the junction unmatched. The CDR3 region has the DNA TGTGCCAGCAGCTTGACTAGCGGCCTCTCCTACGAGCAGTACTTC. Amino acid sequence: CASSLTSGLSYEQYF.

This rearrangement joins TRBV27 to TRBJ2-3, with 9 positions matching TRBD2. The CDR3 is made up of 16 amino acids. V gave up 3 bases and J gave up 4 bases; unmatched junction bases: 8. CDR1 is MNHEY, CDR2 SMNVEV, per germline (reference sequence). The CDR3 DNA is TGTGCCAGCAGTTTCGGTGGACTAGCGACTTCAGATACGCAGTATTTT. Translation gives CASSFGGLATSDTQYF.

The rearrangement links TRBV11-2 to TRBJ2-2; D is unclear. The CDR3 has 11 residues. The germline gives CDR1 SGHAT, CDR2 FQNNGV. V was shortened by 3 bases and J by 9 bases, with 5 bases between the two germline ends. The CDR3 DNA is TGTGCCAGCAGCTTTGGGTGGGAGCTGTTTTTT. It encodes CASSFGWELFF.

For the CDR3, the DNA is TGTGCCAGCACCCCCGGGACTAGCGGGAAGTACAATGAGCAGTTCTTC. Translation gives CASTPGTSGKYNEQFF. The V and J genes are TRBV2 and TRBJ2-1, with 13 bases matching TRBD2. Germline-derived CDR1 and CDR2 are SNHLY and FYNNEI. The CDR3 sequence is 16 residues long. V lost 7 bases to trimming and J lost 4 bases; unmatched junction nucleotides: 7.

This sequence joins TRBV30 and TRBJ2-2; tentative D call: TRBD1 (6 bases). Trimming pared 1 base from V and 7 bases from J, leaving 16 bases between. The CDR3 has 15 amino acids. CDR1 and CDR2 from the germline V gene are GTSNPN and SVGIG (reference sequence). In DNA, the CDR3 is TGTGCCTGGAGTGGCTACCGACAGGCGAACGGGGAGCTGTTTTTT. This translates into CAWSGYRQANGELFF.

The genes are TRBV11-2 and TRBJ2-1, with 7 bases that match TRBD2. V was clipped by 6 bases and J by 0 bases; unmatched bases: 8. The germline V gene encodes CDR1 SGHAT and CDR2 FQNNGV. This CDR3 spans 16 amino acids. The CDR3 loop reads CASRESGTFSYNEQFF. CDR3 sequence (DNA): TGTGCCAGCAGAGAAAGCGGGACTTTCTCCTACAATGAGCAGTTCTTC.

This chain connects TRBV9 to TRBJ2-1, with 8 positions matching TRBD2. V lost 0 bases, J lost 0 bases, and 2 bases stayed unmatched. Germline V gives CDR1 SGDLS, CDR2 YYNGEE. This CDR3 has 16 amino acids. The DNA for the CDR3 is TGTGCCAGCAGCGTAGGGGGGACTAGCTCCTACAATGAGCAGTTCTTC. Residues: CASSVGGTSSYNEQFF. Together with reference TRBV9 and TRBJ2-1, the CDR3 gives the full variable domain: DSGVTQTPKHLITATGQRVTLRCSPRSGDLSVYWYQQSLDQGLQFLIQYYNGEERAKGNILERFSAQQFPDLHSELNLSSLELGDSALYFCASSVGGTSSYNEQFFGPGTRLTVL.

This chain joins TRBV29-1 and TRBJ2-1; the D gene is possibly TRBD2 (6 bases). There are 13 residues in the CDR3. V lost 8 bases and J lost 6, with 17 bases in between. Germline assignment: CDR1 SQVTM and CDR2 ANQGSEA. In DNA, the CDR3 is TGCAGCTGCGGGCCTCGGAGGGGCAATGAGCAGTTCTTC. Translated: CSCGPRRGNEQFF.

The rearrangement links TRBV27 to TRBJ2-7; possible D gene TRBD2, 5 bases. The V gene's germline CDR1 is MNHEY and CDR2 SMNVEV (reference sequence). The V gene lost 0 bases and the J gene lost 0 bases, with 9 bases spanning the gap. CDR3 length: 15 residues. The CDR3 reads CASSLSGEFSYEQYF. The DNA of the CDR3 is TGTGCCAGCAGTTTATCTGGGGAGTTCTCCTACGAGCAGTACTTC.

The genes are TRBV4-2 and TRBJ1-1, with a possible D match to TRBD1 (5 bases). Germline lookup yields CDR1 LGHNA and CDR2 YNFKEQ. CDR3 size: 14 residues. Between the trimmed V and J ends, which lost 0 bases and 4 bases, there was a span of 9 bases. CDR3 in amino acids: CASSQDRGSTEAFF. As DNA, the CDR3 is TGTGCCAGCAGCCAAGATAGGGGATCCACTGAAGCTTTCTTT.